One T cell receptor (beta chain) is described in this entry. A much larger clone lies one base from this, so it may be a read error. Investigators profiled TCR beta VDJ and CDR3 from genomic DNA template. TCRdb re-called the reads through MiXCR, storing one row per CDR3 protein. The sample contains about 180,000 distinct CDR3 sequences, around 50% of which appear only once. Patients chosen for sequencing had CD8+CD57+ cells that had expanded, as shown by flow cytometry. Patients were treatment-naive when blood was sampled. The V and J ends lost 5 bases and 8 bases respectively, with 16 bases between them. CDR1 SGHRS and CDR2 YFSETQ come from the germline V gene. The CDR3 is made up of 13 amino acids. The sample comes from a study of CD8+CD57+ T cells in acquired aplastic anemia. About the study: Each DNA sample taken from sorted CD4+ and CD8+ cells came to about 3.2 ug on average.

The clonotype was recovered from a human donor with aplastic anemia. The chain joins TRBV5-1 to TRBJ1-1, with a weak D call TRBD1 (5 bases). Sequencing input: sorted CD4+, CD8+, or CD8+CD57+ T cells (not recorded which) from PBMCs. CDR3 amino acids: CASRSLAGTEAFF. In nucleotides, the CDR3 is TGCGCCAGCAGAAGCCTGGCAGGGACCGAAGCTTTCTTT.